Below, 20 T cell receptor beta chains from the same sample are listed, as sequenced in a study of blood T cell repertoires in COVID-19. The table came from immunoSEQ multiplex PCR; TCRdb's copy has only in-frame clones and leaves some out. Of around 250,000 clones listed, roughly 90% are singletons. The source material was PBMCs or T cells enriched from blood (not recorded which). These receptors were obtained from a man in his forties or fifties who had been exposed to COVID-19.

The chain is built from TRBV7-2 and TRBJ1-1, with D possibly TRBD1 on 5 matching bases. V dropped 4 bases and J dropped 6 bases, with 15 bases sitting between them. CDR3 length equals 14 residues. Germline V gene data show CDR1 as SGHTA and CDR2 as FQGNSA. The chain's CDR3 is CASSWTNSGAEAFF. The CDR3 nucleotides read TGTGCCAGCAGCTGGACTAACTCGGGGGCTGAAGCTTTCTTT.

CDR3 nucleotides: TGCAGTGCTAGGAGAGACACTGAAGCTTTCTTT. Translation: CSARRDTEAFF. The rearrangement uses TRBV20-1 and TRBJ1-1; D remains unclear. CDR1 DFQATT and CDR2 SNEGSKA come from the germline V gene (reference sequence). This CDR3 has 11 amino acids. V lost 3 bases, J lost 3 bases, and 5 bases lay in between.

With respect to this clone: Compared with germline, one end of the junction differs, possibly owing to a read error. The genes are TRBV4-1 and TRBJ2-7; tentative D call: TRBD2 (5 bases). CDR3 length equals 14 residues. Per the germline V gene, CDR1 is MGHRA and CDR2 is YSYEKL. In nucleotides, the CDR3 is TGCGCCAGCATCCAAAGGGAGCTAGCCTACGAGCAGTACTTC. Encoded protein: CASIQRELAYEQYF.

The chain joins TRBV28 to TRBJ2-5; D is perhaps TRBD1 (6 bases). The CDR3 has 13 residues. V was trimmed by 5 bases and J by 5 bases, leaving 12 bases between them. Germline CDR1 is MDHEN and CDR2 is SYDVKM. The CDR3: CASSTQGTETQYF. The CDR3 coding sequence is TGTGCCAGCAGTACACAGGGAACTGAGACCCAGTACTTC.

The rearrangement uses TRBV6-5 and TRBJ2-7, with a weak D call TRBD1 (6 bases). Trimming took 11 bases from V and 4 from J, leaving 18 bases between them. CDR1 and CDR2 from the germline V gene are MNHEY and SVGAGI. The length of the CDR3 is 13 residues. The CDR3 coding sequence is TGTGCCGCCGGGACACCGGACATATACGAGCAGTACTTC. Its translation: CAAGTPDIYEQYF.

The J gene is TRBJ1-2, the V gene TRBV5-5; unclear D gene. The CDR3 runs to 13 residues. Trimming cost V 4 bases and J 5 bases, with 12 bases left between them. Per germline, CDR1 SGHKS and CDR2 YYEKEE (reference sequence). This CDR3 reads CASSVATDYGYTF. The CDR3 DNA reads TGTGCCAGCAGCGTAGCAACCGATTATGGCTACACCTTC. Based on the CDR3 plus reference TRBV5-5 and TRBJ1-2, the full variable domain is DAGVTQSPTHLIKTRGQQVTLRCSPISGHKSVSWYQQVLGQGPQFIFQYYEKEERGRGNFPDRFSARQFPNYSSELNVNALLLGDSALYLCASSVATDYGYTFGSGTRLTVV.

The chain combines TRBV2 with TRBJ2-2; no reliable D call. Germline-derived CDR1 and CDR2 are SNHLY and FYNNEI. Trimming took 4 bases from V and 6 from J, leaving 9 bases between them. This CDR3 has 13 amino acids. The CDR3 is CASSGAVSGELFF. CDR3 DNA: TGTGCCAGCAGTGGGGCCGTTTCCGGGGAGCTGTTTTTT.

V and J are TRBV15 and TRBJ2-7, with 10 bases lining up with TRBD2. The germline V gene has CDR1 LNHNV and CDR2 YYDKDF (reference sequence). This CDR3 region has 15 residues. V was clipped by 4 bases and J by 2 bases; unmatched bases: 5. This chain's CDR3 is CATSNGLAETYEQYF. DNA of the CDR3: TGTGCCACCAGCAATGGACTAGCGGAAACCTACGAGCAGTACTTC.

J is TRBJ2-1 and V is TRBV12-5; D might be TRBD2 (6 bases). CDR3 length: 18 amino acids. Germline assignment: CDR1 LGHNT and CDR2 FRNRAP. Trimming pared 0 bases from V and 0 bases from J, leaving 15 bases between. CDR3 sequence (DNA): TGTGCTAGTGGTTTGGTGTTTGCGGGGTCTAACTCCTACAATGAGCAGTTCTTC. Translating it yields CASGLVFAGSNSYNEQFF.

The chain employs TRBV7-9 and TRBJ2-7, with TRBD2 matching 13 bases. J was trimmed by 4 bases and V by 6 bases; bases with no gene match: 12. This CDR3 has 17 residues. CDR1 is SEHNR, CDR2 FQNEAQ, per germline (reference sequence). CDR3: CASSSTSGRAFGYEQYF. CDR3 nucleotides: TGTGCCAGCAGTTCCACTAGCGGGAGGGCCTTTGGGTACGAGCAGTACTTC.

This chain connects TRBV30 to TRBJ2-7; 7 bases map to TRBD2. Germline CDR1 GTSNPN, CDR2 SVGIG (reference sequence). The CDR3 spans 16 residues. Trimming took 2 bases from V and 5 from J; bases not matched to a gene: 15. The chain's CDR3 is CAWSSLGGRGRNEQYF. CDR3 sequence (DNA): TGTGCCTGGAGTTCCTTGGGCGGGAGAGGGAGGAACGAGCAGTACTTC.

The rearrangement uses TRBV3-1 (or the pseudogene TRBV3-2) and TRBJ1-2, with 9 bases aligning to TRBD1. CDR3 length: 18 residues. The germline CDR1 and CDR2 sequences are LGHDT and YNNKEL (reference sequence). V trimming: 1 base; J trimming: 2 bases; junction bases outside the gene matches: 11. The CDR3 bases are TGTGCCAGCAGCCAAGTTTTGGGGGACAGGGACCGAAACTATGGCTACACCTTC. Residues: CASSQVLGDRDRNYGYTF.

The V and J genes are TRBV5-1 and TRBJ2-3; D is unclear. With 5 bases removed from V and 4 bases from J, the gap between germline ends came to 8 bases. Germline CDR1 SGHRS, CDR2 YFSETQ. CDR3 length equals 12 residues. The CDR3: CASRLSADTQYF. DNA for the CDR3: TGCGCCAGCAGACTTTCCGCAGATACGCAGTATTTT.

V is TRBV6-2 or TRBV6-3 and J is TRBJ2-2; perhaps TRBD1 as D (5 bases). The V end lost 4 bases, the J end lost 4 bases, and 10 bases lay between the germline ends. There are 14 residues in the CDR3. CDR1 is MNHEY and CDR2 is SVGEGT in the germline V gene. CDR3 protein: CASSSRASTGELFF. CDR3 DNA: TGTGCCAGCAGTTCCAGGGCATCCACCGGGGAGCTGTTTTTT.

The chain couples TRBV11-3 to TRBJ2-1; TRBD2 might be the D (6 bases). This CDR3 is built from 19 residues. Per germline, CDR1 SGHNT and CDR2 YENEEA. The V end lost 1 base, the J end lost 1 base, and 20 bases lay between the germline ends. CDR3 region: CASSLAVGRGGDSYNEQFF. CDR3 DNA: TGTGCCAGCAGCTTAGCGGTGGGGCGCGGAGGGGATTCCTACAATGAGCAGTTCTTC.

The DNA of the CDR3 is TGTGCCAGCAGCCCCCGCGAGGGGGTCTCTGGAAACACCATATATTTT. This sequence encodes CASSPREGVSGNTIYF. The chain links TRBV3-1 (or the pseudogene TRBV3-2) to TRBJ1-3, with D possibly being TRBD1 (6 bases). CDR1 is LGHDT and CDR2 is YNNKEL in the germline V gene (reference sequence). The germline V and J ends were trimmed by 4 bases and 0 bases, with 13 bases remaining between them. The CDR3 is 16 residues long.

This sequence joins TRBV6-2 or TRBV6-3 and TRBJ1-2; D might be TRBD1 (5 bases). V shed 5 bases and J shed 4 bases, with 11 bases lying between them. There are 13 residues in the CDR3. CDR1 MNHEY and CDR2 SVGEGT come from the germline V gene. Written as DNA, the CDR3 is TGTGCCAGCAGTGCTCAGGGAATCTATGGCTACACCTTC. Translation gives CASSAQGIYGYTF.

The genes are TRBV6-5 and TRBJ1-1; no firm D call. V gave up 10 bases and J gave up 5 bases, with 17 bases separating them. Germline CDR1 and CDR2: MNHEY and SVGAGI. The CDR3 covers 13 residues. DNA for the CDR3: TGTGCCACATCACCGGGCCGAGGGACTGAAGCTTTCTTT. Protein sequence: CATSPGRGTEAFF.

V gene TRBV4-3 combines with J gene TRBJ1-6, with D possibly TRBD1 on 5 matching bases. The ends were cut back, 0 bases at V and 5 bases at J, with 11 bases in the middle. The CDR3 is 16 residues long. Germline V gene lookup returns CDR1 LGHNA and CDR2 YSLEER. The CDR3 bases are TGCGCCAGCAGCCAAGAGGGCCGGGGGAATAATTCACCCCTCCACTTT. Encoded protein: CASSQEGRGNNSPLHF.

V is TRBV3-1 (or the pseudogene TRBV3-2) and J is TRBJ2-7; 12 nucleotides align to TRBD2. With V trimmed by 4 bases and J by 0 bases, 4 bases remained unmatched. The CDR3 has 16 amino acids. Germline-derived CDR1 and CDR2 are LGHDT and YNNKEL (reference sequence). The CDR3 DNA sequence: TGTGCCAGCAGCCCAAGACTAGCGGGAGTCTCCTACGAGCAGTACTTC. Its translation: CASSPRLAGVSYEQYF.